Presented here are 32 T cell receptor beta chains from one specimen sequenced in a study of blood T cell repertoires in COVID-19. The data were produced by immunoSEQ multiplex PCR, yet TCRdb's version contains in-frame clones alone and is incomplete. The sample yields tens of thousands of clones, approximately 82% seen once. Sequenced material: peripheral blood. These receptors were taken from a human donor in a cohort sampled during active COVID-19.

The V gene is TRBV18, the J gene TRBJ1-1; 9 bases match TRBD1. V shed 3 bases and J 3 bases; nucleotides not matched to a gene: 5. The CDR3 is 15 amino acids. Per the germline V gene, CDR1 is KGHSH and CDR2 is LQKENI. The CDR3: CASSPGTGRDTEAFF. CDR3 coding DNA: TGTGCCAGCTCACCCGGGACAGGGAGGGACACTGAAGCTTTCTTT.

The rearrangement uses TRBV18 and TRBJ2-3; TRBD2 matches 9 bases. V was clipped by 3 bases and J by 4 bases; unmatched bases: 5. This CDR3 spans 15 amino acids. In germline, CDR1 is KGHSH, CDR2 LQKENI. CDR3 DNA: TGTGCCAGCTCACCCGGGACTAGCAGGCCAGATACGCAGTATTTT. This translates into CASSPGTSRPDTQYF.

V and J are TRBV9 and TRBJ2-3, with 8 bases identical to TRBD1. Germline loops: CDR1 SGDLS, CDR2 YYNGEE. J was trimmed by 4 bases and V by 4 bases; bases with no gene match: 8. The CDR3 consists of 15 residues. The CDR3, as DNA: TGTGCCAGCAGCTCCCGACAGGGGTTAGCAGATACGCAGTATTTT. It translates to CASSSRQGLADTQYF. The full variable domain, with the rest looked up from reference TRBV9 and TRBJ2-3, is DSGVTQTPKHLITATGQRVTLRCSPRSGDLSVYWYQQSLDQGLQFLIQYYNGEERAKGNILERFSAQQFPDLHSELNLSSLELGDSALYFCASSSRQGLADTQYFGPGTRLTVL.

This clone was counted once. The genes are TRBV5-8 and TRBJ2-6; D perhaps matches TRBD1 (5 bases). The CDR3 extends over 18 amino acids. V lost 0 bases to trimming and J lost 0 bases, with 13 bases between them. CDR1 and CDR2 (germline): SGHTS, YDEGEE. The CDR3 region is CASSLVVGPSSGANVLTF. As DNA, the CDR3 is TGTGCCAGCAGCTTGGTAGTGGGGCCGAGCTCTGGGGCCAACGTCCTGACTTTC.

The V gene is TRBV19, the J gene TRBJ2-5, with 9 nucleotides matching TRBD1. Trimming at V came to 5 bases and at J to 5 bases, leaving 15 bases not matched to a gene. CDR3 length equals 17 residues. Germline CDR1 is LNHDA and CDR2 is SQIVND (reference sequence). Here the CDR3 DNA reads TGTGCCAGTAGTCCCAAGGGGGACAGGGTACAATCGGAGACCCAGTACTTC. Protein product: CASSPKGDRVQSETQYF.

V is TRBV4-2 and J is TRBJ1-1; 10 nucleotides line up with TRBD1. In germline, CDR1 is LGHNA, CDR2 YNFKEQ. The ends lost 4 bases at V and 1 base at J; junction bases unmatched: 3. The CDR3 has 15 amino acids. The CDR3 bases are TGTGCCAGCAGCCCAAGACAGGGGGCGAACACTGAAGCTTTCTTT. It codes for CASSPRQGANTEAFF.

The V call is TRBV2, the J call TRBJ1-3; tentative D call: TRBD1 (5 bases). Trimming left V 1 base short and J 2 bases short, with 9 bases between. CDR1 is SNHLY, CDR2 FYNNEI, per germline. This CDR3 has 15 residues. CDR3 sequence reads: CASSEGGGTGNTIYF. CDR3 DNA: TGTGCCAGCAGTGAAGGTGGGGGGACTGGAAACACCATATATTTT.

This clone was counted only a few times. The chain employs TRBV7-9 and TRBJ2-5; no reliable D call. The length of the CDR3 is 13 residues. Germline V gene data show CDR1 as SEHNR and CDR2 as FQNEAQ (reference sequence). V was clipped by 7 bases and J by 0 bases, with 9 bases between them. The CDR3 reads CASTPADQETQYF. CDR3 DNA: TGTGCCAGCACCCCCGCAGACCAAGAGACCCAGTACTTC.

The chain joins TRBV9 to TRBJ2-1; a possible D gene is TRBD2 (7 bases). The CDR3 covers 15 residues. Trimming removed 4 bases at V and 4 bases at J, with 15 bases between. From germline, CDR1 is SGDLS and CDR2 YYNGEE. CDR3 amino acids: CASSPLGGGYNEQFF. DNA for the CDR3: TGTGCCAGCAGCCCTTTAGGGGGGGGGTACAATGAGCAGTTCTTC.

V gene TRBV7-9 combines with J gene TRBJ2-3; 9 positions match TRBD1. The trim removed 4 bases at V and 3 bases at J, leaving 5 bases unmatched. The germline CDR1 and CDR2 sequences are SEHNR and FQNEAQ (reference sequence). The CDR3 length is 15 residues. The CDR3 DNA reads TGTGCCAGCAGCTCAACAGGGGGCCTGACAGATACGCAGTATTTT. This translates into CASSSTGGLTDTQYF.

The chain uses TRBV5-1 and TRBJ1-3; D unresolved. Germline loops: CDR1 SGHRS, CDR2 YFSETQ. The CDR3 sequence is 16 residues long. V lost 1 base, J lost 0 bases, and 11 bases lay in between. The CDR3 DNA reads TGCGCCAGCAGCTTGCGCATACAGAGCTCTGGAAACACCATATATTTT. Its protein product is CASSLRIQSSGNTIYF.

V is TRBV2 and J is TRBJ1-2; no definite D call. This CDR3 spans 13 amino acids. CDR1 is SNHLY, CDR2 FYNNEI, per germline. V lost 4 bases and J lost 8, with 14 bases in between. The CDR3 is CASSAAPPGGYTF. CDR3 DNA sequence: TGTGCCAGCAGTGCAGCCCCGCCTGGCGGCTACACCTTC.

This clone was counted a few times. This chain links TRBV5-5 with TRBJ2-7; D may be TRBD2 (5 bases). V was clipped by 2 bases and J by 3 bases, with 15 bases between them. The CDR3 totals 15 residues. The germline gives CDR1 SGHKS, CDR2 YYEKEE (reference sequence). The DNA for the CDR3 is TGTGCCAGCAGCTTCCGCCTCCCGACTATCTACGAGCAGTACTTC. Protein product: CASSFRLPTIYEQYF.

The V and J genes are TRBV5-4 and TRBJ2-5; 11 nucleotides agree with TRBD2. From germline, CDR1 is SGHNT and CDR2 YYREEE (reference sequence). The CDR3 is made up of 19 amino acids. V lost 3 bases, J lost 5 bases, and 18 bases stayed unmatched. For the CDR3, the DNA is TGTGCCAGCAGCTCCATGAGGGCTAGCGGGGGGACGAGGGGGGAGACCCAGTACTTC. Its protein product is CASSSMRASGGTRGETQYF.

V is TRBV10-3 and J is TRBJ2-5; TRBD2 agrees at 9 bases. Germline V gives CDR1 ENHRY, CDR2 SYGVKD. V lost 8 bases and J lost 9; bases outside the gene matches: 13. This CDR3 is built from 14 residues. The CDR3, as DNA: TGTGCCATCGGATCTTCTAGCGGGATGGTGGCCCAGTACTTC. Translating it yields CAIGSSSGMVAQYF.

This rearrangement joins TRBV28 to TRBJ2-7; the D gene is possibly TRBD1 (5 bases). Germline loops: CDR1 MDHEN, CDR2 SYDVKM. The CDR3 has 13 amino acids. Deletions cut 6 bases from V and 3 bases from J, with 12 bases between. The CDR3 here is CASSLGHLYEQYF. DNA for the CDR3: TGTGCCAGCAGCCTCGGACATCTCTACGAGCAGTACTTC.

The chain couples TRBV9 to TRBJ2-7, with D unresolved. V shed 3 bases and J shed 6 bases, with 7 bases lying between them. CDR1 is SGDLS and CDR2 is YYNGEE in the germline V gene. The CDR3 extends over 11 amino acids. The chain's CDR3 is CASSAGREQYF. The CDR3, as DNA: TGTGCCAGCAGCGCGGGTCGCGAGCAGTACTTC.

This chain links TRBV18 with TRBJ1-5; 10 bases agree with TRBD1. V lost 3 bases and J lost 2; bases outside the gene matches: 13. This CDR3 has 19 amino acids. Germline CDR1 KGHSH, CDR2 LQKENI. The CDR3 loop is CASSPLPWTGGSGNQPQHF. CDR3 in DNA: TGTGCCAGCTCACCTCTACCCTGGACAGGGGGAAGTGGCAATCAGCCCCAGCATTTT.

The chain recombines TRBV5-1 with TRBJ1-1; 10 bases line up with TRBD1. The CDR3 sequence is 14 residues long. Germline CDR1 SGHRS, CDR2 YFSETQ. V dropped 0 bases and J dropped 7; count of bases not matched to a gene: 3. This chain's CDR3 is CASSLERDRGEAFF. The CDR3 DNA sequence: TGCGCCAGCAGCTTGGAAAGGGACAGGGGTGAAGCTTTCTTT.

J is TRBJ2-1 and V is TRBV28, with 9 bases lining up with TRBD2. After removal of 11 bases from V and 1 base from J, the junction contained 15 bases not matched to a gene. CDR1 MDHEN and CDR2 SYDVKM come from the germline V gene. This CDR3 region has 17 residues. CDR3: CAARPLAGLRSYNEQFF. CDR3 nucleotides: TGTGCCGCACGCCCCCTAGCGGGACTAAGGTCCTACAATGAGCAGTTCTTC.

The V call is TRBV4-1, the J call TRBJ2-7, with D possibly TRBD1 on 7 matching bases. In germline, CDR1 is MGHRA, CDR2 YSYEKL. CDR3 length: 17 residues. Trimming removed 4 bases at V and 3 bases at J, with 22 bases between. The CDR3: CASSRTRGATGSYEQYF. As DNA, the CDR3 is TGCGCCAGCAGCCGGACGAGGGGGGCGACAGGGAGCTACGAGCAGTACTTC.

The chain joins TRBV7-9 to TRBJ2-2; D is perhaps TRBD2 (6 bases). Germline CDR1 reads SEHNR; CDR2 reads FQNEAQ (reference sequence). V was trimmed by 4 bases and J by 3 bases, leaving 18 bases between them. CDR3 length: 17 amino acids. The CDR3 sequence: CASSSIRGIRDTGELFF. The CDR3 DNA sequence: TGTGCCAGCAGCTCCATTCGGGGGATTAGGGACACCGGGGAGCTGTTTTTT.

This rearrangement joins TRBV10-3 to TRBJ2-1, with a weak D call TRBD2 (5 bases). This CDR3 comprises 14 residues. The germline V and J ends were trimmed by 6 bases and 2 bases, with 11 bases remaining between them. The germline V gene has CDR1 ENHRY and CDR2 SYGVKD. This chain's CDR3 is CAIREGQTYNEQFF. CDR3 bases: TGTGCCATCAGAGAGGGCCAAACCTACAATGAGCAGTTCTTC.

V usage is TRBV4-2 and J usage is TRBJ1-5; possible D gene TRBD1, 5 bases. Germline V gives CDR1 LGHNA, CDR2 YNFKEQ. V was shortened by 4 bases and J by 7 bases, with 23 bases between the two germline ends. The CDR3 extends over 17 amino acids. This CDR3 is CASSPRQGWAGSQPQHF. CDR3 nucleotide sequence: TGTGCCAGCAGCCCCCGGCAGGGTTGGGCGGGGTCACAGCCCCAGCATTTT.

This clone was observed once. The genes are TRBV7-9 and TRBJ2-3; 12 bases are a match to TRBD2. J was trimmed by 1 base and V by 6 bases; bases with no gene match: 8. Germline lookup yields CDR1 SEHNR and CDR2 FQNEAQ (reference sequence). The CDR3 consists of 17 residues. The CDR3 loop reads CASSYQRLAGGTDTQYF. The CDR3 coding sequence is TGTGCCAGCAGTTACCAAAGACTAGCGGGGGGCACAGATACGCAGTATTTT. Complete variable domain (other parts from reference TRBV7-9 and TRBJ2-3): DTGVSQNPRHKITKRGQNVTFRCDPISEHNRLYWYRQTLGQGPEFLTYFQNEAQLEKSRLLSDRFSAERPKGSFSTLEIQRTEQGDSAMYLCASSYQRLAGGTDTQYFGPGTRLTVL.

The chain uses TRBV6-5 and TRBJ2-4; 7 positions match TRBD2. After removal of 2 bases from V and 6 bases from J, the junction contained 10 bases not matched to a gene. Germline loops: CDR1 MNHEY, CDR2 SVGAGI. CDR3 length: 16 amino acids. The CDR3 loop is CASSYPTGRAPNIQYF. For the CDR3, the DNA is TGTGCCAGCAGTTACCCCACGGGGAGGGCCCCAAACATTCAGTACTTC.

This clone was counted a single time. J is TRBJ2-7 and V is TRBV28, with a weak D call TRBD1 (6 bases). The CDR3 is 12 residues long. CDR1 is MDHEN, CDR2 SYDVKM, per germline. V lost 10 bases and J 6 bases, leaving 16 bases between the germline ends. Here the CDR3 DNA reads TGTGCCACCCGGCAGGGGCCGGGCGAGCAGTACTTC. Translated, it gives CATRQGPGEQYF.

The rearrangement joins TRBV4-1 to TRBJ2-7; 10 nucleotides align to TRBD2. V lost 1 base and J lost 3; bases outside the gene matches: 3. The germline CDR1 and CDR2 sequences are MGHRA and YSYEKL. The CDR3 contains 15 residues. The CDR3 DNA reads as TGCGCCAGCAGCCAAGGCGGGACTAGCGACTACGAGCAGTACTTC. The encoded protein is CASSQGGTSDYEQYF.

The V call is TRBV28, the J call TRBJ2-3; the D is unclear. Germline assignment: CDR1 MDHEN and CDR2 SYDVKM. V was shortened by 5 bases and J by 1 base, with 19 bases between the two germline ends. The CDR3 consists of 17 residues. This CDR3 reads CASSLWARPGRTDTQYF. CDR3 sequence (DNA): TGTGCCAGCAGTCTCTGGGCCAGGCCAGGTCGCACAGATACGCAGTATTTT.

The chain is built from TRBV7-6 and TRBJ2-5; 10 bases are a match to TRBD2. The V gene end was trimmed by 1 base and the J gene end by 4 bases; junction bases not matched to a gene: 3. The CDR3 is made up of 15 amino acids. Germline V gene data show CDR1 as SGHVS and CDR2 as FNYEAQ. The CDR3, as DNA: TGTGCCAGCAGCTTAGGTAGCGGGGGGCCAGAGACCCAGTACTTC. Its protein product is CASSLGSGGPETQYF.

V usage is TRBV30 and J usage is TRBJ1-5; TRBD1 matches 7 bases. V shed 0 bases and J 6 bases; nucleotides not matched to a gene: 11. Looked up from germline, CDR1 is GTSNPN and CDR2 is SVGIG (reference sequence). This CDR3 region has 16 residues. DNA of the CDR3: TGTGCCTGGAGTGTGGAGGGGGCTACTTCCCGTCAGCCCCAGCATTTT. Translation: CAWSVEGATSRQPQHF.

CDR3 protein: CASIPHLNTEAFF. Written as DNA, the CDR3 is TGTGCCAGCATCCCGCACTTGAACACTGAAGCTTTCTTT. The gene calls are TRBV2 and TRBJ1-1; D remains ambiguous. This CDR3 has 13 residues. V lost 7 bases, J lost 0 bases, and 9 bases lay in between. Germline CDR1 and CDR2: SNHLY and FYNNEI.